What follows are 18 T cell receptor beta chains derived from one specimen sequenced in a study of blood T cell repertoires in COVID-19. Sequencing used immunoSEQ multiplex PCR; TCRdb keeps in-frame clones, though not all of them. The sample has about 500,000 clones; 89% are singletons. Sequencing input: peripheral blood. The receptors were sampled from a man between 18 and 29 years old with COVID-19, enrolled during active disease.

The rearrangement links TRBV30 to TRBJ1-1; no firm D call. The V and J ends lost 8 bases and 4 bases respectively, with 14 bases between them. Germline loops: CDR1 GTSNPN, CDR2 SVGIG (reference sequence). The CDR3 is 12 amino acids. In DNA, the CDR3 is TGTGCCCAGAGGCGCTTAGGCACTGAAGCTTTCTTT. Amino acids: CAQRRLGTEAFF.

The rearrangement joins TRBV3-1 (or the pseudogene TRBV3-2) to TRBJ2-3; D uncertain. CDR1 is LGHDT, CDR2 YNNKEL, per germline (reference sequence). The CDR3 runs 13 residues. The V gene lost 2 bases and the J gene lost 7 bases, with 10 bases spanning the gap. In DNA, the CDR3 is TGTGCCAGCAGCCAATCTAACGGGTATACGCAGTATTTT. Protein product: CASSQSNGYTQYF.

V usage is TRBV4-1 and J usage is TRBJ2-1, with D possibly matching TRBD2 (5 bases). Looked up from germline, CDR1 is MGHRA and CDR2 is YSYEKL. V was pared by 0 bases and J by 9 bases, with 9 bases between. This CDR3 spans 13 amino acids. CDR3 DNA sequence: TGCGCCAGCAGCCAAGAAGGGAGCGGTGAGCAGTTCTTC. This encodes CASSQEGSGEQFF.

The rearrangement uses TRBV5-6 and TRBJ1-1; D gene ambiguous. This CDR3 has 12 residues. Germline CDR1 SGHDT, CDR2 YYEEEE. V lost 3 bases, J lost 0 bases, and 3 bases lay in between. The CDR3 here is CASSYMNTEAFF. For the CDR3, the DNA is TGTGCCAGCAGCTACATGAACACTGAAGCTTTCTTT.

This chain links TRBV11-3 with TRBJ2-1; 7 nucleotides line up with TRBD2. The CDR3 consists of 12 residues. The J segment lost 6 bases and the V segment lost 6 bases, leaving 2 bases of the junction unmatched. Germline V gene data show CDR1 as SGHNT and CDR2 as YENEEA. The CDR3 DNA follows: TGTGCCAGCAGGTGGGGGGGCAATGAGCAGTTCTTC. Its translation is CASRWGGNEQFF.

The chain joins TRBV30 to TRBJ2-7, with 8 positions matching TRBD2. There are 14 residues in the CDR3. Trimming took 5 bases from V and 0 from J; bases not matched to a gene: 6. In germline, CDR1 is GTSNPN, CDR2 SVGIG (reference sequence). The CDR3 region has the DNA TGTGCCTGGCGCACTAGCGGAAGCTCCTACGAGCAGTACTTC. Translated, it gives CAWRTSGSSYEQYF.

The chain links TRBV4-1 to TRBJ1-1; TRBD1 agrees at 8 bases. The CDR3 length is 19 residues. CDR1 is MGHRA and CDR2 is YSYEKL in the germline V gene. V trimming: 3 bases; J trimming: 1 base; junction bases outside the gene matches: 16. The CDR3 sequence is CASSQGGQVKGVWNTEAFF. CDR3 in DNA: TGCGCCAGCAGCCAGGGGGGACAGGTGAAAGGTGTGTGGAACACTGAAGCTTTCTTT.

The chain has TRBV11-2 and TRBJ2-1; 9 bases are shared with TRBD2. After removal of 4 bases from V and 8 bases from J, the junction contained 15 bases not matched to a gene. CDR3 length equals 17 residues. Per germline, CDR1 SGHAT and CDR2 FQNNGV. CDR3 loop: CASSSPRGSGRSYEQFF. CDR3 bases: TGTGCCAGCAGCTCCCCACGTGGCAGCGGGAGGAGCTATGAGCAGTTCTTC. The full variable domain, in which reference TRBV11-2 and TRBJ2-1 provide the parts outside the CDR3, is EAGVAQSPRYKIIEKRQSVAFWCNPISGHATLYWYQQILGQGPKLLIQFQNNGVVDDSQLPKDRFSAERLKGVDSTLKIQPAKLEDSAVYLCASSSPRGSGRSYEQFFGPGTRLTVL.

V and J are TRBV10-2 and TRBJ1-5; 8 bases agree with TRBD1. This CDR3 has 18 residues. After removal of 0 bases from V and 4 bases from J, the junction contained 11 bases not matched to a gene. CDR1 is WSHSY and CDR2 is SAAADI in the germline V gene. The CDR3 coding sequence is TGCGCCAGCAGTGAGTCGTTCCTGCGACAGGGGATAAATCAGCCCCAGCATTTT. Residues: CASSESFLRQGINQPQHF.

This sequence joins TRBV2 and TRBJ1-1, with no clear D. Per the germline V gene, CDR1 is SNHLY and CDR2 is FYNNEI. The CDR3 totals 14 residues. V lost 2 bases and J 5 bases, leaving 12 bases between the germline ends. The CDR3 reads CASSELTGGTEAFF. The CDR3 region has the DNA TGTGCCAGCAGTGAATTGACGGGAGGGACTGAAGCTTTCTTT.

This chain uses TRBV3-1 (or the pseudogene TRBV3-2) with TRBJ2-2, with TRBD2 matching 9 bases. The J segment lost 3 bases and the V segment lost 3 bases, leaving 8 bases of the junction unmatched. CDR1 is LGHDT, CDR2 YNNKEL, per germline (reference sequence). The CDR3 is 17 amino acids. CDR3 loop: CASSHPGLASHTGELFF. The CDR3 DNA follows: TGTGCCAGCAGCCATCCGGGACTAGCTTCGCACACCGGGGAGCTGTTTTTT.

This clone was found a few times. The CDR3 DNA reads as TGCGCCAGCAGCTTGGACTCGAACACAGATACGCAGTATTTT. Residues: CASSLDSNTDTQYF. V gene TRBV5-1 combines with J gene TRBJ2-3; D gene uncertain. The CDR3 contains 14 residues. The germline V and J ends were trimmed by 0 bases and 2 bases, with 7 bases remaining between them. In germline, CDR1 is SGHRS, CDR2 YFSETQ.

The chain recombines TRBV10-1 with TRBJ2-2; TRBD2 matches at 8 bases. Trimming removed 2 bases from V and 6 bases from J; junction bases left unmatched: 5. Per germline, CDR1 WNHNN and CDR2 SYGVQD (reference sequence). The CDR3 is made up of 15 amino acids. Here the CDR3 reads CASSELSGGPGELFF. For the CDR3, the DNA is TGCGCCAGCAGTGAGCTTTCGGGGGGGCCCGGGGAGCTGTTTTTT.

This clone occurred a few times. The genes are TRBV4-2 and TRBJ2-1; a weak D match, TRBD2 (7 bases). This CDR3 comprises 16 residues. The ends were cut back, 0 bases at V and 1 base at J, with 10 bases in the middle. In germline, CDR1 is LGHNA, CDR2 YNFKEQ. Written as DNA, the CDR3 is TGTGCCAGCAGCCAAGACGCGGGGGCTTCCTACAATGAGCAGTTCTTC. Encoded protein: CASSQDAGASYNEQFF.

The chain uses TRBV20-1 and TRBJ2-3; D not resolved. This CDR3 spans 11 amino acids. V lost 1 base and J 4 bases, leaving 3 bases between the germline ends. The germline CDR1 and CDR2 sequences are DFQATT and SNEGSKA (reference sequence). The DNA of the CDR3 is TGCAGTGCTAGAGTAGCAGATACGCAGTATTTT. Translating it yields CSARVADTQYF.

The chain is built from TRBV19 and TRBJ2-1; 10 positions agree with TRBD2. Germline V CDR1 and CDR2: LNHDA, SQIVND (reference sequence). The CDR3 has 15 residues. Trimming at V came to 4 bases and at J to 6 bases, leaving 6 bases not matched to a gene. The CDR3: CASSNLAGVINEQFF. The DNA of the CDR3 is TGTGCCAGTAGTAACCTAGCGGGAGTCATCAATGAGCAGTTCTTC.

This clone was counted a few times. J is TRBJ2-3 and V is TRBV6-5; D ambiguous. CDR3 length equals 14 residues. The V end lost 0 bases, the J end lost 1 base, and 5 bases lay between the germline ends. Germline V gene data show CDR1 as MNHEY and CDR2 as SVGAGI. CDR3 amino acids: CASSYSTGTDTQYF. CDR3 nucleotide sequence: TGTGCCAGCAGTTACTCTACGGGCACAGATACGCAGTATTTT.

V gene TRBV10-2 combines with J gene TRBJ2-2; tentative D call: TRBD2 (5 bases). This CDR3 spans 14 amino acids. CDR1 and CDR2 (germline): WSHSY, SAAADI. Trimming pared 4 bases from V and 5 bases from J, leaving 11 bases between. The CDR3 spells CASSVSTGTGELFF. The CDR3 coding sequence is TGCGCCAGCAGTGTCTCAACGGGAACCGGGGAGCTGTTTTTT.